Detailed here is one T cell receptor beta chain. Its target antigen remains unknown. No per-base quality is available; no much larger clone lies one base away. The library was prepared using the immunoSEQ multiplex PCR assay. For the multiplex PCR, a mixture combining 60 forward primers for TCR Vbeta segments and 13 reverse primers for TCR Jbeta segments was used. The CDR3 region of rearranged TCR beta genes was amplified from genomic DNA with a multiplex PCR assay. On the Illumina HiSeq System, the amplified TCR beta libraries were sequenced as 87-base-pair reads. In the original analysis: A later analysis tallied 75 million to 95 million unique TCR beta chains across the 660 or so repertoires, and around 12 million of those chains were shared by two or more donors. Raw reads were error-corrected and collapsed into unique sequences by a nearest-neighbor algorithm in which closely related sequences were merged to remove PCR and sequencing errors. V, D and J gene segments were assigned by aligning CDR3 sequences to IMGT reference sequences. For a sequence to be retained, a match of at least six nucleotides was required to both a V gene segment and a J gene segment. A rearrangement was called productive if the CDR3 had no stop codons and remained in frame with V and J, and every other rearrangement was called non-productive. Following IMGT convention, CDR3 was defined as the stretch from the second conserved V-encoded cysteine to the conserved J-encoded phenylalanine. Sequences without an unambiguous match to a single V gene segment were excluded from the earlier analysis of about 640 of the donors. In an earlier analysis of some 590 of the donors, V segments were called functional above 56.7% productive rearrangements and were called segregating when the between-donor standard deviation exceeded 5%. A statistical classification framework was built for diagnosing cytomegalovirus status from the catalog of TCR beta chain sequences. In a later analysis, TCR nucleotide sequences were compared against IMGT/GENE-DB human TR gene sequences so that V and J genes could be assigned. Using the TCRdist pipeline, a later analysis assigned CDR3 sequences along with most-parsimonious VDJ recombination scenarios. In a later analysis, every TCR beta chain was defined by the combination of its CDR3 amino acid sequence and its V-gene family, and reads without a unique V-gene family were dropped. To address suspected cross-contamination and a sequencing artifact, a later analysis removed several hundred highly shared, low-generation-probability nucleotide sequences. In a later analysis, a clonal expansion index was calculated for each public chain from normalized within-repertoire ranks of inferred template counts. Generation probabilities in a later analysis came from a VDJ recombination model fitted to out-of-frame rearrangements, and those results were checked against IGoR. In a later analysis, hypergeometric tests were used to score TCR-TCR, TCR-HLA and TCR-CMV co-occurrence, with a repertoire-size bias correction applied to TCR pairs. A later analysis estimated false discovery rates by permuting HLA or CMV assignments 20 times. A later analysis grouped co-occurring TCRs with DBSCAN, adding TCRdist sequence similarity when clustering within HLA-allele-positive subsets. Repertoires with fewer than 30,000 or more than 120,000 public chains, plus five repertoires with anomalous nucleotide sharing, were excluded from co-occurrence clustering. In its TCRdb copy, this immuneACCESS table keeps in-frame sequences only and misses some clones. Where compared with another copy, unresolved V genes explain less than half of these, and the others have no known cause. V, J and clone size are those of that table, while D and trimming were read from the DNA. The sample table holds about 190,000 clones, of which 85% to 90% were seen once. The biggest ten clones account for around 1.2% of the sample.

The sample originates from a study of cytomegalovirus exposure and HLA in healthy donors (dated by TCRdb to the late 2010s). Turning to the overall study: An earlier analysis of roughly 570 of the donors reported 276 Gb of sequence data and 90 million to 120 million unique TCR beta sequences obtained from 150 million to 200 million T cells. A separate validation cohort of 90 to 150 different subjects was used in addition to the approximately 640-subject first cohort. Every discovery cohort repertoire had been produced on one sequencing platform. The study used immunosequencing to profile the T cell repertoires of approximately 630 subjects and linked those repertoires to cytomegalovirus serostatus. A later analysis re-analyzed previously published TCR beta repertoires from 550 to 700 donors and added high-resolution HLA genotyping to study TCR occurrence patterns. The genetic ancestry cluster associated with self-reported Caucasian donors included 65% to 90% of the 398 genotyped donors. Typing coverage differed by locus: A, B, C, DRB1 and DQB1 were typed in about 629-640 donors, DQA1 in around 500, DPA1 in roughly 590, and DPB1 in 450 to 480. On average, around 230,000 unique TCR beta nucleotide sequences were sequenced per donor among 398 genotyped donors of the cohort, with around 19% of those sequences being non-productive. Donor age, sex, ethnicity and CMV serostatus were compiled alongside the repertoire data. The study was designed to test whether signatures of past pathogen exposure could be identified by cataloging public T cell receptors. Because of strong linkage in the cohort, four or five DR-DQ haplotypes were treated as single units for association and clustering. In a later genetic analysis, genome-wide SNP genotypes for about three fifths of the roughly 670 donors were used, and that subset was treated as a discovery cohort. An earlier analysis of some 500 of the donors applied high-throughput TCR beta sequencing to assess whether each TCR beta V gene segment acted as functional or pseudogenic. HLA typing covered class I and class II loci at four-digit resolution. Rather than drawing on any new phenotypic data, the later analysis identified candidate immune exposures from TCR beta sequences and the way those sequences occurred across donors. Roughly 300 gigabases of sequencing data and 70 million to 85 million unique TCR sequences were included in an early release covering about 620 HLA-typed donors. To predict cytomegalovirus infection status, the study brought together high-throughput TCR immunosequencing, statistical association of individual TCRs with disease status, and machine learning. Overall results and qualifications from the work: The 87-base-pair reads could not distinguish some IMGT-functional V segments, including TRBV6-2 and TRBV6-3, so those segments were excluded. Roughly uniform sequencing depth across donors was assumed in presence/absence analyses, although this assumption may not hold. V-gene and J-gene trimming of TCR beta chains was associated with a missense DCLRE1C variant in a later genetic analysis, and the association was replicated in an independent cohort. A few of the identified cytomegalovirus-associated TCR beta chains were confirmed in vitro to be specific for cytomegalovirus antigens. Because HLA typing was missing for some donors at each locus, association tests included only the typed subset. The sequencing pipeline was judged likely to have produced a cluster of highly shared sequence variants as a technical artifact. Most TCR sequences were observed very rarely across donors, whereas some public TCRs were present in many individuals. According to a later analysis, TCR association rates differed among HLA loci, with DRB1 alleles showing the most associated TCRs and HLA-C alleles showing the fewest. An earlier analysis of approximately 540 of the donors showed that most TCR beta V segments appeared in productive rearrangements either about 87% or about 30% of the time, which broadly matched IMGT annotations. Assigning TCR associations to individual alleles was difficult when HLA alleles, especially DR and DQ, strongly co-occurred. CMV serostatus was the only immune exposure information available for the cohort. The study listed 150 to 200 TCR beta chains as associated with cytomegalovirus. Linkage disequilibrium might explain the correlated functional status among segregating V segments, but an unknown experimental factor could not be excluded. Specific HLA alleles were associated with 16,951 TCR beta sequences at a false discovery rate of 0.05 in a later analysis. In a later analysis, several top co-occurrence clusters were reported to appear linked to parvovirus B19, influenza, CMV and Epstein-Barr virus. The classifier was reported to diagnose cytomegalovirus status with high specificity and sensitivity in both the original cohort and the validation cohort. It was suggested by the authors that the approach could potentially be generalized to other disease states and immunological phenotypes. A later analysis found that HLA-associated TCR beta chains were more clonally expanded and had lower generation probabilities than equally common non-associated chains. About 17 rarely observed V segments, including chromosome 9 orphons, were excluded from the earlier analysis of approximately 500 of the donors because counts were too low. A further reported finding was that TCR beta sequences accurately predicted the HLA-A and HLA-B alleles for most subjects in the first cohort. The cohort was sequenced for TCR beta chains only, and without alpha or paired-chain data the features that could be detected were limited. Compared with the approximately 670-donor mean, donors in an Asian-associated ancestry cluster had fewer N-insertions in productive TCRs, according to a later genetic analysis. A later analysis found that most CMV-associated TCR beta chains appeared HLA-restricted, with HLA associations seemingly driven largely by CMV exposure.

There are 14 amino acids in the CDR3, from cysteine to phenylalanine inclusive. The kept DNA is CDR3 alone, 42 bases in frame from the first base. V drops 8 bases and J drops 5 bases, leaving 13 bases in between. CDR1 and CDR2 were assigned from the germline V gene (reference sequence) as SEHNR and FQNEAQ. The cohort consisted of 600 or so healthy bone marrow donors. At the time of sampling, every cohort member was nominally healthy, though immune exposures that went unrecorded were likely present. The donor tested CMV seronegative and was one of the 352 seronegative cohort members. Each donor provided a peripheral blood sample, and peripheral blood mononuclear cells were used for TCR beta sequencing. The Qiagen DNeasy Blood Extraction Kit was used to extract genomic DNA from the blood cell samples.

The chain links TRBV7-9 with TRBJ2-6, with TRBD1 perhaps the D gene, on 5 matching bases. The receptor comes from a man in his thirties or forties in good health and CMV-seronegative. Sequenced sample: PBMCs. Here the CDR3 is given as CASLKTDRANVLTF. In nucleotide form, the sequence is TGTGCCAGCTTAAAGACAGATCGGGCCAACGTCCTGACTTTC. Reference TRBV7-9 and TRBJ2-6 genes cover what lies past the CDR3, so the full variable domain is DTGVSQNPRHKITKRGQNVTFRCDPISEHNRLYWYRQTLGQGPEFLTYFQNEAQLEKSRLLSDRFSAERPKGSFSTLEIQRTEQGDSAMYLCASLKTDRANVLTFGAGSRLTVL.